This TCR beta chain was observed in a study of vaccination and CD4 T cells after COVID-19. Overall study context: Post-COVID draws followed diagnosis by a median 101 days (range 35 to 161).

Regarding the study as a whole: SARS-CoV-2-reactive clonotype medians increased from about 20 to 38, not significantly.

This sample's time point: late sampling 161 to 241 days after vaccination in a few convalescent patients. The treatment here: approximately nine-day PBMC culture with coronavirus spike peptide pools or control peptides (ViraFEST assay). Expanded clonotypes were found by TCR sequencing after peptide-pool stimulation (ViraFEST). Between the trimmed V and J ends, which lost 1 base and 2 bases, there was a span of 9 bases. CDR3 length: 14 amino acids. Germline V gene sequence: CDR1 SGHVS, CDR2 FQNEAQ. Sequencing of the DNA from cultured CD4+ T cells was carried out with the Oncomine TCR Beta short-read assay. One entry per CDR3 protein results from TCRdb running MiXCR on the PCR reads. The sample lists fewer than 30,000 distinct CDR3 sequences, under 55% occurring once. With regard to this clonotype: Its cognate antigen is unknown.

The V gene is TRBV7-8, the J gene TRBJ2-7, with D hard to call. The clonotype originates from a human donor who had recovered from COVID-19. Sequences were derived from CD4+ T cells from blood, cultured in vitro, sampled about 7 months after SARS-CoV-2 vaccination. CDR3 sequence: CASSLESGTYEQYF. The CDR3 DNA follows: TGTGCCAGCAGCTTAGAGTCAGGTACCTACGAGCAGTACTTC.